This TCR beta chain was captured in a study of Ad26.COV2.S vaccination and SARS-CoV-2 variants. Overall study results and limits: Total responses of T cells may have been underestimated by the analyses of TCR breadth and depth.

TCRdb keeps only in-frame clones here, not all; method: immunoSEQ multiplex PCR. The sample includes about 320,000 clones, 86% seen only once; the top ten take roughly 1.9%. Trimming took 9 bases from V and 6 from J; bases not matched to a gene: 6. From germline, CDR1 is LNHDA and CDR2 SQIVND (reference sequence). This CDR3 is built from 12 residues. This clone has just one count. Antigen: not known. The treatment: some 20 received Ad26.COV2.S at low or high dose, single or two shots; 5 received placebo; per-sample allocation not given. Vaccine and placebo recipients were sampled on day 63 after the first injection.

Sequenced here: peripheral blood, sampled in a trial of Ad26.COV2.S vaccine versus placebo. V usage is TRBV19 and J usage is TRBJ1-2; 8 bases are shared with TRBD1. This TCR derives from a person between 18 and 60 years old who received the Ad26.COV2.S COVID-19 vaccine or a placebo. The CDR3 region is CASNRGSDGYTF. The CDR3 coding sequence is TGTGCCAGCAACAGGGGGAGTGATGGCTACACCTTC.